This T cell receptor (beta chain) was recovered during a study of T cell repertoires in cytomegalovirus infection. As for the study in general: Both recently identified HLA-C-restricted and well-studied HLA-B-restricted CMV epitopes were used in the study. It was the public TCR beta signatures that indicated both CMV infection and matching HLA type.

This clonotype occurred many times. Antigen specificity is unknown. One entry per CDR3 protein results from TCRdb running MiXCR on the reads. Seen here are approximately 990,000 distinct CDR3 sequences, about 33% observed once, and the top ten hold 10% to 15%. The CDR3 covers 10 residues. The germline V gene encodes CDR1 SEHNR and CDR2 FQNEAQ (reference sequence). The ends were cut back, 3 bases at V and 8 bases at J, with 4 bases in the middle. Sequencing used cultured CD8+ T cells from PBMCs, obtained from culture after CMV antigen stimulation. The chain combines TRBV7-9 with TRBJ1-1; D is undetermined. The sequence came from a human donor in good health (CMV status not recorded). Some clones in this sample may be carry-over from other donors' samples. This chain's CDR3 is CASSLEEAFF. CDR3 DNA sequence: TGTGCCAGCAGCTTGGAGGAAGCTTTCTTT.